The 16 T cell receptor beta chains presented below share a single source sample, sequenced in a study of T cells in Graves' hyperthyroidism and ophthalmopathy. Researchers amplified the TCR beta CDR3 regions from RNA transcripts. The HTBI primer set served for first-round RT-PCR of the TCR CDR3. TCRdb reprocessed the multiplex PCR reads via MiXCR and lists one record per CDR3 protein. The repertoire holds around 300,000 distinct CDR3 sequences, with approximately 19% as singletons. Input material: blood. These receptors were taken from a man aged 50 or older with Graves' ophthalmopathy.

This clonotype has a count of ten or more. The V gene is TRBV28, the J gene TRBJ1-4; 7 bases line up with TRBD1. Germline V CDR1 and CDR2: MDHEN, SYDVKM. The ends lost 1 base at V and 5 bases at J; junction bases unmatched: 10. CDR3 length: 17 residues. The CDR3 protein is CASSLLGRGEANEKLFF. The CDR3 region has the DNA TGTGCCAGCAGTTTATTGGGCAGGGGGGAGGCGAATGAAAAACTGTTTTTT.

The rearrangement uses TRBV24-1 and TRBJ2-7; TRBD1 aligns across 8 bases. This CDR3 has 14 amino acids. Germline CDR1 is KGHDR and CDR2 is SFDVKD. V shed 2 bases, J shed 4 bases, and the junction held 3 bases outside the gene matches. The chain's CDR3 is CATSDSGQGYEQYF. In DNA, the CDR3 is TGTGCCACCAGTGATTCCGGACAGGGATACGAGCAGTACTTC.

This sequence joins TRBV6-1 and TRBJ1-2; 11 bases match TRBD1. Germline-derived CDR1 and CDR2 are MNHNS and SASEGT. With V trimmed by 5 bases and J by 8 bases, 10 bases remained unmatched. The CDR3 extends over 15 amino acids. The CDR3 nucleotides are TGTGCCAGCAGTCCTAGAGGACAGGGGGCGAGGGGCTACACCTTC. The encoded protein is CASSPRGQGARGYTF.

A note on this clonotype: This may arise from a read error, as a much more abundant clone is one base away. The chain's CDR3 is CASPPQSTTEAFF. The CDR3 DNA sequence: TGTGCCAGCCCACCCCAAAGTACCACTGAAGCTTTCTTT. The chain links TRBV18 to TRBJ1-1; D unclear. The CDR3 is 13 amino acids. Germline V lookup: CDR1 KGHSH, CDR2 LQKENI. Based on the CDR3 plus reference TRBV18 and TRBJ1-1, the full variable domain is NAGVMQNPRHLVRRRGQEARLRCSPMKGHSHVYWYRQLPEEGLKFMVYLQKENIIDESGMPKERFSAEFPKEGPSILRIQQVVRGDSAAYFCASPPQSTTEAFFGQGTRLTVV.

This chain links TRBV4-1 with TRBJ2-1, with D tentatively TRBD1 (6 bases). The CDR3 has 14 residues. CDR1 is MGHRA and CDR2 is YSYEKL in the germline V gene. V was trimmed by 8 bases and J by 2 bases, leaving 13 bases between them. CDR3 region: CASEPAGAYNEQFF. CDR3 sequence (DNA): TGCGCCAGCGAGCCGGCAGGGGCCTACAATGAGCAGTTCTTC.

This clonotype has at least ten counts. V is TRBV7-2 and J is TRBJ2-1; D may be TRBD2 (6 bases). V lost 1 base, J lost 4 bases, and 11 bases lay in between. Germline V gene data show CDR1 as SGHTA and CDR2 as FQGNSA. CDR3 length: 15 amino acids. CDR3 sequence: CASSLDYGTYNEQFF. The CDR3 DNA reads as TGTGCCAGCAGCTTAGACTACGGGACTTACAATGAGCAGTTCTTC.

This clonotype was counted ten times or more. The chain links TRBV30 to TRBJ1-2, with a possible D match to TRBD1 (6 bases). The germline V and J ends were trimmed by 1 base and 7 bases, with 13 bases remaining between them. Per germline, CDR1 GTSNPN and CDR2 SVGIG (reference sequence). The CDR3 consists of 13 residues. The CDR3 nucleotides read TGTGCCTGGAGTGCCGGGGGCAGAGTTGGCTACACCTTC. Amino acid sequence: CAWSAGGRVGYTF.

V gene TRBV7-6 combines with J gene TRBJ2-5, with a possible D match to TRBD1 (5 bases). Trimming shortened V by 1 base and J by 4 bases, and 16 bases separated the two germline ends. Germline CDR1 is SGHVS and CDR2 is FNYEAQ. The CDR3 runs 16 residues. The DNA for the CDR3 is TGTGCCAGCAGCTTAGTAGGGCAGGGAATGGCAGAGACCCAGTACTTC. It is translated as CASSLVGQGMAETQYF.

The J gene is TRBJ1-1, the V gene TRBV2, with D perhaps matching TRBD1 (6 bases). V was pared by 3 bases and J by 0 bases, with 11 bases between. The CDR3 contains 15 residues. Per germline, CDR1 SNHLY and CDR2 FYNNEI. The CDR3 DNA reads TGTGCCAGCAGTGACGGTGCAGGGGTGAACACTGAAGCTTTCTTT. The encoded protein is CASSDGAGVNTEAFF.

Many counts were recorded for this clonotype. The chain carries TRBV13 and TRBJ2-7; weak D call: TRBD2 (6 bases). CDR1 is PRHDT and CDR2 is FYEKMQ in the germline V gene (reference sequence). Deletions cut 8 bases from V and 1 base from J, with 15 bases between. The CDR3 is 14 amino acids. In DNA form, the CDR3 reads TGTGCCAGCGCTATTGGGAGGCGGTCCTACGAGCAGTACTTC. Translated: CASAIGRRSYEQYF.

In DNA, the CDR3 is TGCGCCAGCAGTCACGGACTTGACACCGGGGAGCTGTTTTTT. This gives the protein CASSHGLDTGELFF. The gene calls are TRBV5-1 and TRBJ2-2; perhaps TRBD2 as D (5 bases). Germline-derived CDR1 and CDR2 are SGHRS and YFSETQ. Between the trimmed V and J ends, which lost 5 bases and 3 bases, there was a span of 11 bases. The CDR3 runs 14 residues. Combining the CDR3 with reference TRBV5-1 and TRBJ2-2 gives the whole variable domain KAGVTQTPRYLIKTRGQQVTLSCSPISGHRSVSWYQQTPGQGLQFLFEYFSETQRNKGNFPGRFSGRQFSNSRSEMNVSTLELGDSALYLCASSHGLDTGELFFGEGSRLTVL.

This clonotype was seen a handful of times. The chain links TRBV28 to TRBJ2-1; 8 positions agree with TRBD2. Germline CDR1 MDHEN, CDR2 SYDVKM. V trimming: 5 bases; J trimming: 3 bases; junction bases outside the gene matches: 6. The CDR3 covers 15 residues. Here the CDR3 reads CASSRTSRIYNEQFF. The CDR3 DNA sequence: TGTGCCAGCAGTCGGACTAGCAGAATCTACAATGAGCAGTTCTTC.

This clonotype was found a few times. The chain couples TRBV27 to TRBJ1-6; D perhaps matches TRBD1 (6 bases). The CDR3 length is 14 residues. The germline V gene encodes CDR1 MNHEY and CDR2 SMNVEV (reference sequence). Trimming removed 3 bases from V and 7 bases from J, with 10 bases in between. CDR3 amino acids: CASSFQGRNSPLHF. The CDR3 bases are TGTGCCAGCAGTTTTCAGGGGAGGAATTCACCCCTCCACTTT.

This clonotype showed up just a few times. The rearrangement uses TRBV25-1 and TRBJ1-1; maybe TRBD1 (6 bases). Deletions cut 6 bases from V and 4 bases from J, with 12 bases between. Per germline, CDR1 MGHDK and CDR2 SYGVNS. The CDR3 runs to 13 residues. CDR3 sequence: CASSRGGSTEAFF. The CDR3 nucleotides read TGTGCCAGCAGCAGGGGTGGAAGCACTGAAGCTTTCTTT.

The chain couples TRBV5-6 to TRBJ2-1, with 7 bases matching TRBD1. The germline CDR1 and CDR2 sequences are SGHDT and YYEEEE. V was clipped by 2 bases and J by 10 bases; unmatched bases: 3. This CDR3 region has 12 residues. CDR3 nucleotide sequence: TGTGCCAGCAGCTTTACAGGGGAGGAGCAGTTCTTC. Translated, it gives CASSFTGEEQFF.

CDR3 loop: CSARDLGDLDHEQYF. CDR3 nucleotides: TGCAGTGCTAGAGATCTAGGGGATTTGGACCACGAGCAGTACTTC. The chain has TRBV20-1 and TRBJ2-7, with D possibly matching TRBD1 (5 bases). V lost 0 bases and J 5 bases, leaving 17 bases between the germline ends. In germline, CDR1 is DFQATT, CDR2 SNEGSKA (reference sequence). The CDR3 runs to 15 residues.